One sample yielded the 25 T cell receptor beta chains listed below, sequenced in a study of T cells in Graves' hyperthyroidism and ophthalmopathy. The investigators amplified TCR beta CDR3 regions from RNA transcripts. RT-PCR in the first round (using the HTBI primer set) targeted the TCR CDR3. One entry per CDR3 protein, called by TCRdb with MiXCR from the multiplex PCR reads. Here the sample spans about 210,000 distinct CDR3 sequences, approximately 17% being singletons. What was sequenced was blood. The receptors shown here come from a man aged 50 to 59 with Graves' hyperthyroidism.

The V call is TRBV5-1, the J call TRBJ2-5, with D possibly TRBD2 on 6 matching bases. V was pared by 1 base and J by 1 base, with 17 bases between. This CDR3 contains 17 residues. Germline lookup yields CDR1 SGHRS and CDR2 YFSETQ. The CDR3, as DNA: TGCGCCAGCAGCTTGAACGTAGGGCGGGACCCCCAAGAGACCCAGTACTTC. As protein: CASSLNVGRDPQETQYF.

There are a few counts of this clonotype. V gene TRBV5-1 combines with J gene TRBJ2-1, with D maybe TRBD2 (5 bases). Trimming cost V 4 bases and J 7 bases, with 21 bases left between them. Germline assignment: CDR1 SGHRS and CDR2 YFSETQ. This CDR3 comprises 16 residues. The CDR3 protein is CASSPPGSSRGNEQFF. Here the CDR3 DNA reads TGCGCCAGCAGCCCTCCCGGGTCCTCCCGAGGGAATGAGCAGTTCTTC.

This clonotype was observed at least ten times. The chain uses TRBV6-2 or TRBV6-3 and TRBJ1-1; 9 bases are shared with TRBD1. The germline V gene encodes CDR1 MNHEY and CDR2 SVGEGT. The CDR3 has 14 amino acids. After removal of 8 bases from V and 3 bases from J, the junction contained 7 bases not matched to a gene. The CDR3 reads CASRMTGGDTEAFF. CDR3 coding DNA: TGTGCCAGCCGAATGACAGGGGGGGACACTGAAGCTTTCTTT.

The chain employs TRBV14 and TRBJ2-1; the D call may be TRBD1 or TRBD2 (5 bases each). This CDR3 has 15 amino acids. Deletions cut 0 bases from V and 7 bases from J, with 13 bases between. CDR1 and CDR2 from the germline V gene are SGHDN and FVKESK. The CDR3 DNA reads as TGTGCCAGCAGCCAAGATATGGGGGAGATTAATGAGCAGTTCTTC. This encodes CASSQDMGEINEQFF.

This clonotype has more than one count but fewer than ten. The CDR3 is CSARQGPYGYTF. As DNA, the CDR3 is TGCAGTGCTCGACAGGGACCTTATGGCTACACCTTC. The rearrangement joins TRBV20-1 to TRBJ1-2, with 7 bases aligning to TRBD1. The CDR3 consists of 12 residues. With V trimmed by 5 bases and J by 5 bases, 5 bases remained unmatched. The germline V gene has CDR1 DFQATT and CDR2 SNEGSKA (reference sequence).

CDR3 amino acids: CASSLSGFYGYTF. The CDR3 DNA sequence: TGTGCCAGCAGTTTAAGCGGGTTCTATGGCTACACCTTC. The rearrangement uses TRBV28 and TRBJ1-2; D is ambiguous. Germline values: CDR1 MDHEN, CDR2 SYDVKM. This CDR3 contains 13 residues. V lost 2 bases, J lost 4 bases, and 8 bases lay in between.

Ten or more counts support this clonotype. The chain carries TRBV27 and TRBJ2-7, with TRBD1 matching over 10 bases. The trim removed 6 bases at V and 2 bases at J, leaving 10 bases unmatched. Germline V gene data show CDR1 as MNHEY and CDR2 as SMNVEV (reference sequence). CDR3 length: 16 amino acids. CDR3 DNA sequence: TGTGCCAGCAGATCCTCTTACGGGACAGGGGCCTACGAGCAGTACTTC. Residues: CASRSSYGTGAYEQYF.

This clonotype turned up a few times. The chain is built from TRBV5-4 and TRBJ2-1; D unresolved. Germline V gives CDR1 SGHNT, CDR2 YYREEE (reference sequence). Trimming left V 0 bases short and J 4 bases short, with 5 bases between. The CDR3 extends over 13 amino acids. CDR3 residues: CASSLDGYNEQFF. Here the CDR3 DNA reads TGTGCCAGCAGCTTGGATGGATACAATGAGCAGTTCTTC.

In its sample, this clonotype was seen many times. V usage is TRBV11-2 and J usage is TRBJ2-4; possible D gene TRBD2, 5 bases. The germline V and J ends were trimmed by 5 bases and 0 bases, with 11 bases remaining between them. The CDR3 runs 15 residues. Looked up from germline, CDR1 is SGHAT and CDR2 is FQNNGV. This CDR3 is CASSRRGLAKNIQYF. CDR3 sequence (DNA): TGTGCCAGCAGCCGTAGAGGGCTAGCCAAAAACATTCAGTACTTC.

This clonotype was observed many times. This chain connects TRBV20-1 to TRBJ1-2; 8 positions match TRBD1. Germline values: CDR1 DFQATT, CDR2 SNEGSKA (reference sequence). J gave up 4 bases and V 3 bases, and 13 bases lay outside the gene matches. The CDR3 runs 16 residues. The CDR3, as DNA: TGCAGTGCTAGGAAAGGACAGGGCAACGCTGTCTATGGCTACACCTTC. Translated, it gives CSARKGQGNAVYGYTF.

This clonotype was picked up many times. This sequence joins TRBV20-1 and TRBJ2-7; D is perhaps TRBD2 (5 bases). V was trimmed by 0 bases and J by 6 bases, leaving 18 bases between them. Germline assignment: CDR1 DFQATT and CDR2 SNEGSKA (reference sequence). This CDR3 is 15 amino acids long. The CDR3 is CSARDQASISGEQYF. The CDR3, as DNA: TGCAGTGCTAGAGATCAGGCTAGCATCTCGGGCGAGCAGTACTTC.

This clonotype was counted ten times or more. The chain uses TRBV5-1 and TRBJ2-5; no clear D. Trimming stripped 1 base from V and 1 base from J, with 5 bases between. CDR1 is SGHRS and CDR2 is YFSETQ in the germline V gene. The CDR3 runs 13 residues. The CDR3: CASSLQSQETQYF. CDR3 sequence (DNA): TGCGCCAGCAGCTTGCAAAGCCAAGAGACCCAGTACTTC.

This clonotype was recorded many times. V is TRBV7-2 and J is TRBJ2-1; no firm D call. The CDR3 is 13 residues long. Germline V gene sequence: CDR1 SGHTA, CDR2 FQGNSA. Trimming took off 3 bases at V and 0 bases at J, with 3 bases between the two ends. The CDR3 sequence is CASSFSSYNEQFF. DNA for the CDR3: TGTGCCAGCAGCTTCAGCTCCTACAATGAGCAGTTCTTC. Supplemented by reference TRBV7-2 and TRBJ2-1, the full variable domain reads GAGVSQSPSNKVTEKGKDVELRCDPISGHTALYWYRQSLGQGLEFLIYFQGNSAPDKSGLPSDRFSAERTGGSVSTLTIQRTQQEDSAVYLCASSFSSYNEQFFGPGTRLTVL.

This clonotype has ten or more counts. This rearrangement joins TRBV28 to TRBJ2-1, with 7 bases fitting TRBD2. This CDR3 region has 15 residues. V lost 5 bases to trimming and J lost 4 bases; unmatched junction nucleotides: 8. The germline CDR1 and CDR2 sequences are MDHEN and SYDVKM. CDR3 sequence (DNA): TGTGCCAGCAGTGAGCTAGCGGAGGGTTACAATGAGCAGTTCTTC. Its protein product is CASSELAEGYNEQFF.

This sequence joins TRBV7-2 and TRBJ1-1, with D perhaps TRBD1 (6 bases). Trimming stripped 5 bases from V and 5 bases from J, with 18 bases between. Germline values: CDR1 SGHTA, CDR2 FQGNSA. This CDR3 is 15 amino acids long. The CDR3 DNA follows: TGTGCCAGCAGCCAGGCAGGGGAAGGGGGGACTGAAGCTTTCTTT. Protein product: CASSQAGEGGTEAFF.

The rearrangement joins TRBV20-1 to TRBJ1-1; D might be TRBD1 (5 bases). The V and J ends lost 1 base and 5 bases respectively, with 17 bases between them. Germline V gene sequence: CDR1 DFQATT, CDR2 SNEGSKA (reference sequence). The length of the CDR3 is 15 residues. CDR3 region: CSARAPGQGGTEAFF. The CDR3 DNA reads TGCAGTGCTAGAGCCCCGGGTCAGGGAGGGACTGAAGCTTTCTTT.

This clonotype was counted many times. V is TRBV12-3 or TRBV12-4 and J is TRBJ1-2; 10 nucleotides match TRBD1. CDR3 length equals 15 residues. J gave up 2 bases and V 5 bases, and 5 bases lay outside the gene matches. The chain's CDR3 is CASSPQDRGNYGYTF. The CDR3 DNA is TGTGCCAGCAGTCCCCAGGACAGGGGGAACTATGGCTACACCTTC.

Only a few counts were recorded for this clonotype. V usage is TRBV3-1 and J usage is TRBJ1-3; D is undetermined. This CDR3 comprises 12 residues. The V and J ends lost 8 bases and 2 bases respectively, with 7 bases between them. Germline lookup yields CDR1 LGHDT and CDR2 YNNKEL (reference sequence). The CDR3 DNA sequence: TGTGCCAGCCACGGCCCTGGAAACACCATATATTTT. Its translation: CASHGPGNTIYF.

This clonotype was seen repeatedly, ten times or more. V usage is TRBV7-9 and J usage is TRBJ2-5; possibly TRBD1 for D (6 bases). Trimming stripped 5 bases from V and 5 bases from J, with 9 bases between. Germline CDR1 reads SEHNR; CDR2 reads FQNEAQ (reference sequence). The CDR3 runs to 12 residues. CDR3 sequence: CASSPQGETQYF. CDR3 DNA sequence: TGTGCCAGCAGCCCGCAGGGGGAGACCCAGTACTTC.

In this sample, this clonotype turned up a few times. A much larger clone is a single base away; this may be a read error. The chain recombines TRBV3-1 with TRBJ2-1; 13 bases map to TRBD2. Looked up from germline, CDR1 is LGHDT and CDR2 is YNNKEL (reference sequence). Unmatched junction bases numbered 8, after V lost 3 bases and J lost 9 bases. The CDR3 covers 16 residues. This chain's CDR3 is CASSQRTSGRGSEQFF. Here the CDR3 DNA reads TGTGCCAGCAGCCAGCGGACTAGCGGGAGAGGCAGTGAGCAGTTCTTC.

This clonotype has a count of ten or more. This chain joins TRBV7-2 and TRBJ2-1; no clear D gene. Germline V CDR1 and CDR2: SGHTA, FQGNSA. This CDR3 is 16 amino acids long. Trimming took 1 base from V and 4 from J, leaving 14 bases between them. CDR3: CASSLVIATAYNEQFF. The DNA of the CDR3 is TGTGCCAGCAGCTTAGTTATCGCAACGGCATACAATGAGCAGTTCTTC.

This clonotype was observed at least ten times. This chain links TRBV2 with TRBJ2-1, with a possible D match to TRBD2 (5 bases). This CDR3 is built from 12 residues. Trimming pared 7 bases from V and 7 bases from J, leaving 11 bases between. The germline V gene encodes CDR1 SNHLY and CDR2 FYNNEI. The CDR3 DNA reads as TGTGCCAGCATGGGAGACGGTAATGAGCAGTTCTTC. Translated, it gives CASMGDGNEQFF.

The genes are TRBV5-1 and TRBJ2-2; TRBD1 might be the D (6 bases). The CDR3 length is 15 residues. The ends were cut back, 1 base at V and 4 bases at J, with 11 bases in the middle. Germline CDR1 reads SGHRS; CDR2 reads YFSETQ. For the CDR3, the DNA is TGCGCCAGCAGCTTGTTAGGGACATTCACCGGGGAGCTGTTTTTT. Encoded protein: CASSLLGTFTGELFF.

The chain is built from TRBV5-1 and TRBJ2-2; D remains unclear. Germline V gene sequence: CDR1 SGHRS, CDR2 YFSETQ. With 3 bases removed from V and 3 bases from J, the gap between germline ends came to 12 bases. The CDR3 is 15 amino acids. The chain's CDR3 is CASSSPGSYTGELFF. Here the CDR3 DNA reads TGCGCCAGCAGCTCCCCCGGCAGTTACACCGGGGAGCTGTTTTTT.

This clonotype was seen only a few times. V is TRBV5-1 and J is TRBJ1-2; perhaps TRBD1 as D (6 bases). The germline CDR1 and CDR2 sequences are SGHRS and YFSETQ. Trimming left V 4 bases short and J 3 bases short, with 13 bases between. This CDR3 comprises 14 residues. The CDR3 region is CASSLLTGDYGYTF. The CDR3 coding sequence is TGCGCCAGCAGCCTACTGACAGGTGACTATGGCTACACCTTC. The full variable domain, in which reference TRBV5-1 and TRBJ1-2 provide the parts outside the CDR3, is KAGVTQTPRYLIKTRGQQVTLSCSPISGHRSVSWYQQTPGQGLQFLFEYFSETQRNKGNFPGRFSGRQFSNSRSEMNVSTLELGDSALYLCASSLLTGDYGYTFGSGTRLTVV.